This T cell receptor (beta chain) appears in the sequencing data of a study of cytomegalovirus exposure and HLA in healthy donors. This clone was picked up a small number of times. Its antigen is as yet unknown. The germline V gene has CDR1 SGHTA and CDR2 FQGNSA. The CDR3 consists of 16 residues. The V and J ends lost 3 bases and 0 bases respectively, with 9 bases between them. TCRdb's table, derived via immunoSEQ multiplex PCR, lists solely in-frame clones and lacks some. The sample shows 60,000 to 80,000 clones, about 93% of them seen only once. The donors formed part of the 120-subject validation cohort, distinct from the approximately 670-subject first cohort. Study-wide results and caveats: Researchers counted about 150 TCR beta chains as cytomegalovirus-associated.

The chain couples TRBV7-2 to TRBJ1-6; D call uncertain. Input material: PBMCs. This TCR was sampled from a woman between 18 and 29 years old in good health and CMV-seropositive. CDR3 protein: CASSFMRSSYNSPLHF. In DNA, the CDR3 is TGTGCCAGCAGCTTTATGAGGAGCTCCTATAATTCACCCCTCCACTTT. Looking up the rest from reference TRBV7-2 and TRBJ1-6 gives the full variable domain: GAGVSQSPSNKVTEKGKDVELRCDPISGHTALYWYRQSLGQGLEFLIYFQGNSAPDKSGLPSDRFSAERTGGSVSTLTIQRTQQEDSAVYLCASSFMRSSYNSPLHFGNGTRLTVT.